The clone carrying this TCR beta chain was counted a single time. Its antigen is not known. The source of the sample is a study of CD8+ T cells in alopecia areata. Findings of the study overall: Scalp samples also yield sequences of resident alphabeta T cells from normal skin. Among the 100 top clones, expanded CD8+ clones, like scalp clonality, were significantly decreased by tofacitinib.

The germline V gene encodes CDR1 SGHAT and CDR2 FQNNGV. Unmatched junction bases numbered 7, after V lost 5 bases and J lost 3 bases. The CDR3 is 15 residues long. Described treatment: oral pan-JAK inhibitor, 5-10 mg twice daily. Sequencing templates came from extracted RNA that was reverse transcribed into cDNA. Assay: immunoSEQ multiplex PCR; the TCRdb copy retains only in-frame clones and omits some. The data contain 100,000 to 140,000 clones, less than 90% of them singletons. The chain carries TRBV11-2 and TRBJ2-3; 8 nucleotides agree with TRBD2. The sequencing used CD8+ T cells sorted from blood, collected at week 24, from a patient treated with tofacitinib. The sequence derives from a human donor with alopecia areata. CDR3: CASSPGTSSTDTQYF. The CDR3 DNA is TGTGCCAGCAGCCCCGGGACTAGTAGTACAGATACGCAGTATTTT.